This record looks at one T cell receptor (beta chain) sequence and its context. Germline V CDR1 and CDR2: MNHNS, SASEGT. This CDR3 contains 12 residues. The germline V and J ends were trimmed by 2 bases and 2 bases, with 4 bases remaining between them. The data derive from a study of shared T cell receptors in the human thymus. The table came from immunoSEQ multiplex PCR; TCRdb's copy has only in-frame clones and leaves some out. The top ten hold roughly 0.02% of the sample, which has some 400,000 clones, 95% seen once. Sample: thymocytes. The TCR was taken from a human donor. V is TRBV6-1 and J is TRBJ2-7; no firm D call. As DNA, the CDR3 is TGTGCCAGCAGTGAATACGCCTACGAGCAGTACTTC. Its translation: CASSEYAYEQYF.